This paragraph covers one T cell receptor (beta chain) sequence. Per the germline V gene, CDR1 is LGHDT and CDR2 is YNNKEL (reference sequence). The V end lost 2 bases, the J end lost 7 bases, and 15 bases lay between the germline ends. The CDR3 length is 14 residues. This entry belongs to a study of blood T cell repertoires in COVID-19. The wider study: The United States, Italy and Spain supplied acute and convalescent COVID-19 samples. Sample material is recorded as cDNA or gDNA derived from T cells, B-cell-depleted T cells, or PBMCs.

Original processing methods: Reference gene primers were amplified, and this amplification served to estimate nucleated cell counts. Measured with immunoSEQ multiplex PCR; TCRdb has only the in-frame clones, and not every one. V and J calls and clone size come straight from that table; D and trimming were deduced from the DNA. The sample yields 81,000 or so clones, about nine tenths seen once. Material: peripheral blood. This receptor was identified in a man in his 70s with active or convalescent COVID-19. This sequence joins TRBV3-1 (or the pseudogene TRBV3-2) and TRBJ2-7; maybe TRBD1 (6 bases). The CDR3 loop reads CASSQLRGIKEQYF. In DNA form, the CDR3 reads TGTGCCAGCAGCCAATTAAGGGGGATCAAAGAGCAGTACTTC.